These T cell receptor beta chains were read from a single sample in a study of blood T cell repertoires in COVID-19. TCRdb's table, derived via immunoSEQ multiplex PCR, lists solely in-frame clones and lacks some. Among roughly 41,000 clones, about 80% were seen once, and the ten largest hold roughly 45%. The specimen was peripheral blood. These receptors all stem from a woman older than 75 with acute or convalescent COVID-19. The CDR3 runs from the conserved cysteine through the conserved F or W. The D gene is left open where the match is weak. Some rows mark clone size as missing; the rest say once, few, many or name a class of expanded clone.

CDR3aa: CASSLTSGGVDYEQYF
CDR3nt: TGTGCCAGCAGCTTGACTAGCGGGGGGGTGGACTACGAGCAGTACTTC
j_gene: TRBJ2-7
v_gene: TRBV7-9
abundance: -
d_gene: TRBD2

CDR3aa: CATSRETGQAPFF
CDR3nt: TGTGCCACCAGCAGAGAGACAGGGCAGGCTCCGTTCTTC
j_gene: TRBJ2-1
v_gene: TRBV15
abundance: -
d_gene: TRBD1

CDR3aa: CASRYPGAEKGYTF
CDR3nt: TGTGCCAGCAGGTATCCAGGGGCTGAGAAGGGCTACACCTTC
j_gene: TRBJ1-2
v_gene: TRBV6-1
abundance: -
d_gene: -

CDR3aa: CASRTGGIDGYTF
CDR3nt: TGTGCCAGTAGAACGGGCGGGATCGATGGCTACACCTTC
j_gene: TRBJ1-2
v_gene: TRBV12-3/TRBV12-4
abundance: -
d_gene: -

CDR3aa: CASSVTGEDNSPLHF
CDR3nt: TGTGCCAGCAGTGTGACAGGGGAGGATAATTCACCCCTCCACTTT
j_gene: TRBJ1-6
v_gene: TRBV27
abundance: -
d_gene: TRBD1

CDR3aa: CASSPSTGVPGTSGGAGKNIQYF
CDR3nt: TGTGCCAGCTCACCGTCGACAGGGGTTCCTGGGACTAGCGGGGGGGCCGGCAAAAACATTCAGTACTTC
j_gene: TRBJ2-4
v_gene: TRBV18
abundance: -
d_gene: TRBD2

CDR3aa: CASSEGVQGVYGYTF
CDR3nt: TGTGCCAGCAGTGAAGGGGTACAGGGGGTGTATGGCTACACCTTC
j_gene: TRBJ1-2
v_gene: TRBV2
abundance: -
d_gene: TRBD1

CDR3aa: CASQGTGGNEKLFF
CDR3nt: TGTGCCAGTCAAGGGACAGGGGGGAATGAAAAACTGTTTTTT
j_gene: TRBJ1-4
v_gene: TRBV6-5
abundance: -
d_gene: TRBD1

CDR3aa: CASSLGPQANYGYTF
CDR3nt: TGCGCCAGCAGCTTGGGCCCCCAGGCTAACTATGGCTACACCTTC
j_gene: TRBJ1-2
v_gene: TRBV5-1
abundance: -
d_gene: -

CDR3aa: CASSSGSNTEAFF
CDR3nt: TGTGCCAGCAGCTCCGGGAGTAACACTGAAGCTTTCTTT
j_gene: TRBJ1-1
v_gene: TRBV5-6
abundance: -
d_gene: -

CDR3aa: CASSGGRAGGWYEQYF
CDR3nt: TGTGCCAGCAGCGGCGGCAGGGCAGGGGGCTGGTACGAGCAGTACTTC
j_gene: TRBJ2-7
v_gene: TRBV5-5
abundance: -
d_gene: TRBD1

CDR3aa: CASSEGEGTGYTF
CDR3nt: TGTGCCAGCAGTGAAGGGGAGGGGACTGGCTACACCTTC
j_gene: TRBJ1-2
v_gene: TRBV2
abundance: -
d_gene: -

CDR3aa: CASSFEGFMQETQYF
CDR3nt: TGTGCCAGCAGCTTCGAGGGTTTTATGCAAGAGACCCAGTACTTC
j_gene: TRBJ2-5
v_gene: TRBV7-6
abundance: -
d_gene: -

CDR3aa: CASSLAGFGQPQHF
CDR3nt: TGTGCCAGCAGCTTGGCGGGATTTGGTCAGCCCCAGCATTTT
j_gene: TRBJ1-5
v_gene: TRBV5-8
abundance: -
d_gene: -

CDR3aa: CASSSGRVQGYTF
CDR3nt: TGTGCCAGCAGCTCAGGCAGGGTTCAGGGCTACACCTTC
j_gene: TRBJ1-2
v_gene: TRBV12-3/TRBV12-4
abundance: -
d_gene: -

CDR3aa: CASSEQEWSDTQYF
CDR3nt: TGTGCCAGCAGTGAGCAGGAATGGTCAGATACGCAGTATTTT
j_gene: TRBJ2-3
v_gene: TRBV6-4
abundance: -
d_gene: -

CDR3aa: CASSLNPGGDQGAFF
CDR3nt: TGTGCCAGCAGCCTCAACCCGGGCGGCGACCAGGGAGCTTTCTTT
j_gene: TRBJ1-1
v_gene: TRBV4-2
abundance: -
d_gene: -

CDR3aa: CASSLGQYTDTQYF
CDR3nt: TGCGCCAGCAGCTTGGGGCAGTACACAGATACGCAGTATTTT
j_gene: TRBJ2-3
v_gene: TRBV5-1
abundance: -
d_gene: -

CDR3aa: CATYRGKGGNTIYF
CDR3nt: TGCGCCACCTACAGGGGGAAGGGTGGAAACACCATATATTTT
j_gene: TRBJ1-3
v_gene: TRBV10-1
abundance: few
d_gene: TRBD1

CDR3aa: CTTQTGNTGELFF
CDR3nt: TGCACCACCCAGACAGGGAACACCGGGGAGCTGTTTTTT
j_gene: TRBJ2-2
v_gene: TRBV1
abundance: -
d_gene: -

CDR3aa: CSASPLRTGGSYEQYF
CDR3nt: TGCAGTGCTAGTCCCCTCCGGACAGGGGGCTCCTACGAGCAGTACTTC
j_gene: TRBJ2-7
v_gene: TRBV20-1
abundance: -
d_gene: TRBD1

CDR3aa: CASSQESAVYNSPLHF
CDR3nt: TGTGCCAGCAGCCAAGAAAGCGCTGTCTATAATTCACCCCTCCACTTT
j_gene: TRBJ1-6
v_gene: TRBV3-1/TRBV3-2
abundance: -
d_gene: -

CDR3aa: CASSEGPGQGMAEAFF
CDR3nt: TGTGCCAGCAGTGAAGGCCCCGGACAGGGTATGGCTGAAGCTTTCTTT
j_gene: TRBJ1-1
v_gene: TRBV6-1
abundance: -
d_gene: TRBD1

CDR3aa: CASSSRGGELFF
CDR3nt: TGTGCCAGTAGTTCTAGGGGGGGGGAGCTGTTTTTT
j_gene: TRBJ2-2
v_gene: TRBV19
abundance: -
d_gene: -

CDR3aa: CASSLLLDTQYF
CDR3nt: TGTGCCAGCAGCTTACTTCTTGATACGCAGTATTTT
j_gene: TRBJ2-3
v_gene: TRBV7-2
abundance: once
d_gene: -

CDR3aa: CASSYPPTGLSAEAFF
CDR3nt: TGTGCCAGCAGTTACCCACCGACAGGTTTGTCCGCTGAAGCTTTCTTT
j_gene: TRBJ1-1
v_gene: TRBV6-2/TRBV6-3
abundance: few
d_gene: -

CDR3aa: CAWSPLATNEKLFF
CDR3nt: TGTGCCTGGAGTCCACTTGCAACTAATGAAAAACTGTTTTTT
j_gene: TRBJ1-4
v_gene: TRBV30
abundance: -
d_gene: -

CDR3aa: CASSPPQGGKSPLHF
CDR3nt: TGTGCCAGCAGTCCCCCCCAGGGTGGGAAGTCACCCCTCCACTTT
j_gene: TRBJ1-6
v_gene: TRBV28
abundance: -
d_gene: -

CDR3aa: CASSHLQGVQHF
CDR3nt: TGCGCCAGCAGTCACCTCCAGGGGGTTCAGCATTTT
j_gene: TRBJ1-5
v_gene: TRBV23-1
abundance: -
d_gene: TRBD1

CDR3aa: CASSPDSLGNQPQHF
CDR3nt: TGCGCCAGCAGCCCGGACAGTTTGGGCAATCAGCCCCAGCATTTT
j_gene: TRBJ1-5
v_gene: TRBV10-2
abundance: -
d_gene: -

CDR3aa: CASSFSGQGAETQYF
CDR3nt: TGTGCCAGCAGCTTCTCCGGACAGGGGGCAGAGACCCAGTACTTC
j_gene: TRBJ2-5
v_gene: TRBV11-3
abundance: -
d_gene: TRBD1

CDR3aa: CASSLSTRTFQETQYF
CDR3nt: TGTGCCAGTAGTCTATCGACTAGGACCTTCCAAGAGACCCAGTACTTC
j_gene: TRBJ2-5
v_gene: TRBV19
abundance: -
d_gene: -

CDR3aa: CASSQGVDEKLFF
CDR3nt: TGCGCCAGCAGCCAAGGAGTGGATGAAAAACTGTTTTTT
j_gene: TRBJ1-4
v_gene: TRBV4-3
abundance: -
d_gene: -

CDR3aa: CASSQGLGGTGELFF
CDR3nt: TGTGCCAGCAGCCAGGGACTAGGTGGCACCGGGGAGCTGTTTTTT
j_gene: TRBJ2-2
v_gene: TRBV3-1/TRBV3-2
abundance: -
d_gene: TRBD2

CDR3aa: CASSLSAPRGNTEAFF
CDR3nt: TGTGCCAGCAGCTTGAGCGCGCCCAGGGGGAACACTGAAGCTTTCTTT
j_gene: TRBJ1-1
v_gene: TRBV5-5
abundance: -
d_gene: -

CDR3aa: CASSSPRDRLEAFF
CDR3nt: TGTGCCAGCAGTTCCCCCCGGGACAGACTTGAAGCTTTCTTT
j_gene: TRBJ1-1
v_gene: TRBV6-6
abundance: once
d_gene: TRBD1

CDR3aa: CASSLAWDREDYGYTF
CDR3nt: TGTGCCAGCAGCTTAGCGTGGGACAGGGAGGACTATGGCTACACCTTC
j_gene: TRBJ1-2
v_gene: TRBV7-9
abundance: -
d_gene: TRBD1

CDR3aa: CASSFRRGPADEQFF
CDR3nt: TGTGCCAGCAGCTTTAGACGGGGTCCAGCCGATGAGCAGTTCTTC
j_gene: TRBJ2-1
v_gene: TRBV5-8
abundance: -
d_gene: -

CDR3aa: CASSPTGDTQYF
CDR3nt: TGTGCCAGCAGTCCCACCGGAGATACGCAGTATTTT
j_gene: TRBJ2-3
v_gene: TRBV28
abundance: -
d_gene: -

CDR3aa: CASSQGSQSKTQYF
CDR3nt: TGCGCCAGCAGCCAAGGGAGTCAGTCGAAGACCCAGTACTTC
j_gene: TRBJ2-5
v_gene: TRBV4-1
abundance: -
d_gene: -

CDR3aa: CASSQSVSQFF
CDR3nt: TGTGCCAGCAGCCAGTCGGTGTCGCAGTTCTTC
j_gene: TRBJ2-1
v_gene: TRBV3-1/TRBV3-2
abundance: -
d_gene: -

CDR3aa: CASSNNGLRDDIQYF
CDR3nt: TGTGCCAGCAGTAACAATGGCCTCCGGGATGACATTCAGTACTTC
j_gene: TRBJ2-4
v_gene: TRBV7-2
abundance: -
d_gene: -

CDR3aa: CASSSVREPQHF
CDR3nt: TGTGCCAGCAGTTCAGTCCGGGAGCCCCAGCATTTT
j_gene: TRBJ1-5
v_gene: TRBV12-3/TRBV12-4
abundance: -
d_gene: -

CDR3aa: CASWGGPNYGYTF
CDR3nt: TGTGCCAGTTGGGGAGGCCCCAACTATGGCTACACCTTC
j_gene: TRBJ1-2
v_gene: TRBV12-3/TRBV12-4
abundance: -
d_gene: -

CDR3aa: CASRPQWGPTNYGYTF
CDR3nt: TGCGCCAGCAGGCCCCAATGGGGCCCTACTAACTATGGCTACACCTTC
j_gene: TRBJ1-2
v_gene: TRBV5-1
abundance: -
d_gene: -

CDR3aa: CATQTGWDTEAFF
CDR3nt: TGTGCCACCCAGACAGGGTGGGACACTGAAGCTTTCTTT
j_gene: TRBJ1-1
v_gene: TRBV19
abundance: few
d_gene: TRBD1

CDR3aa: CASSRGLEPFWNNEQFF
CDR3nt: TGCGCCAGCAGCCGCGGACTAGAGCCCTTTTGGAACAATGAGCAGTTCTTC
j_gene: TRBJ2-1
v_gene: TRBV5-1
abundance: -
d_gene: TRBD2

CDR3aa: CAWQRERGLAEQFF
CDR3nt: TGTGCCTGGCAGCGGGAGCGGGGGCTCGCTGAGCAGTTCTTC
j_gene: TRBJ2-1
v_gene: TRBV30
abundance: -
d_gene: TRBD2

CDR3aa: CASSWGGIATNEKLFF
CDR3nt: TGTGCCAGCAGCTGGGGAGGAATTGCAACTAATGAAAAACTGTTTTTT
j_gene: TRBJ1-4
v_gene: TRBV5-6
abundance: -
d_gene: -

CDR3aa: CSAGTGKEQFF
CDR3nt: TGCAGTGCAGGGACAGGGAAGGAGCAGTTCTTC
j_gene: TRBJ2-1
v_gene: TRBV20-1
abundance: -
d_gene: TRBD1

CDR3aa: CASSSRGSNEKLFF
CDR3nt: TGTGCCAGCAGCTCCAGGGGGTCTAATGAAAAACTGTTTTTT
j_gene: TRBJ1-4
v_gene: TRBV7-2
abundance: -
d_gene: TRBD1

CDR3aa: CASLRGDFYNEQFF
CDR3nt: TGTGCCAGCCTGCGGGGGGATTTCTACAATGAGCAGTTCTTC
j_gene: TRBJ2-1
v_gene: TRBV28
abundance: -
d_gene: TRBD2

CDR3aa: CASTETGRYNEQFF
CDR3nt: TGTGCCAGCACCGAAACCGGTCGCTACAATGAGCAGTTCTTC
j_gene: TRBJ2-1
v_gene: TRBV6-5
abundance: -
d_gene: -

CDR3aa: CASSTQGDNIYGYTF
CDR3nt: TGTGCCAGTAGTACCCAGGGCGACAACATCTATGGCTACACCTTC
j_gene: TRBJ1-2
v_gene: TRBV19
abundance: -
d_gene: -

CDR3aa: CASSLDWSYEQYF
CDR3nt: TGTGCCAGCAGCTTGGACTGGTCCTACGAGCAGTACTTC
j_gene: TRBJ2-7
v_gene: TRBV7-2
abundance: -
d_gene: -